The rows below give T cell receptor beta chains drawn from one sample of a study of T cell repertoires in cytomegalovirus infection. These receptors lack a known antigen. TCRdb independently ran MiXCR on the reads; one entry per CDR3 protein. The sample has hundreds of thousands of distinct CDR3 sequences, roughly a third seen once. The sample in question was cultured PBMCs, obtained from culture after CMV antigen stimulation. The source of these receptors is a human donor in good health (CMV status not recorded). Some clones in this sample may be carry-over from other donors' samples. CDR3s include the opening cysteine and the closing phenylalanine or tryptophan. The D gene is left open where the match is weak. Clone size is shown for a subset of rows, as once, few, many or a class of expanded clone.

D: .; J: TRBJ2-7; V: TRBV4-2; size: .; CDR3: CASSQGVAGAGYEQYF; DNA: TGTGCCAGCAGCCAAGGGGTGGCTGGGGCGGGCTACGAGCAGTACTTC
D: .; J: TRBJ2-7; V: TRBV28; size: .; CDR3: CASSPLQSFHPYEQYF; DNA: TGTGCCAGCAGTCCCCTTCAGTCATTTCATCCCTACGAGCAGTACTTC
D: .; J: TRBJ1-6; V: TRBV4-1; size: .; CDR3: CASSPGGGRRVNSPLHF; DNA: TGCGCCAGCAGCCCCGGTGGAGGCCGTCGTGTTAATTCACCCCTCCACTTT
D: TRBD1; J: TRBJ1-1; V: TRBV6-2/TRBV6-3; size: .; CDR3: CASSYEGQGASNRNTEAFF; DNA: TGTGCCAGCAGTTACGAAGGACAGGGGGCTTCTAATCGGAACACTGAAGCTTTCTTT
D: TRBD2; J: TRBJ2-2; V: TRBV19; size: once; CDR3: CASSSPSGSTGELFF; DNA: TGTGCCAGTAGTAGTCCCAGCGGGAGCACCGGGGAGCTGTTTTTT
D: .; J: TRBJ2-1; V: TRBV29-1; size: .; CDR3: CSVTLGWTGRDEQFF; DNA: TGCAGCGTCACCCTGGGGTGGACCGGTAGAGATGAGCAGTTCTTC
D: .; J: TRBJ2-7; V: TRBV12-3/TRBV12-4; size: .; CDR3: CASSLNSPLEQYF; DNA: TGTGCCAGCAGTTTAAACAGCCCCCTGGAGCAGTACTTC
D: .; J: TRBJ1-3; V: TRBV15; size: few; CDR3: CATSRDLQRDPSGNTIYF; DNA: TGTGCCACCAGCAGAGATCTCCAGAGAGATCCCTCTGGAAACACCATATATTTT
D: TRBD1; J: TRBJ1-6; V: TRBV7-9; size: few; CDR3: CASSLADRADSPLHF; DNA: TGTGCCAGCAGCTTAGCGGACAGGGCGGATTCACCCCTCCACTTT
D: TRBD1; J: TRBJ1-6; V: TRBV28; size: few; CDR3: CASSSDRGLNSPLHF; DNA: TGTGCCAGCAGTTCCGACAGGGGGCTTAATTCACCCCTCCACTTT
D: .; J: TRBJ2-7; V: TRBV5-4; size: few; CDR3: CASSPAWGSYEQYF; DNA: TGTGCCAGCAGCCCGGCGTGGGGCTCCTACGAGCAGTACTTC
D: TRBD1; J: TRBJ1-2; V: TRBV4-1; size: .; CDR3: CASSVRGIYGYTF; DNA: TGCGCCAGCAGCGTCAGGGGGATTTATGGCTACACCTTC
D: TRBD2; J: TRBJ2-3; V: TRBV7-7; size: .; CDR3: CASSLGTSGSGGYTQYF; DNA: TGTGCCAGCAGCTTAGGGACTAGCGGGAGTGGTGGATATACGCAGTATTTT
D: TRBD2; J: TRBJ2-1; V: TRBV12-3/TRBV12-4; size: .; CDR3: CASSKMSGANEQFF; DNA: TGTGCCAGCAGTAAGATGAGCGGGGCAAATGAGCAGTTCTTC
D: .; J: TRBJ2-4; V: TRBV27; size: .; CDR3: CASTGQFSDGAKNIQYF; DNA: TGTGCCAGCACCGGACAGTTCTCTGATGGGGCCAAAAACATTCAGTACTTC
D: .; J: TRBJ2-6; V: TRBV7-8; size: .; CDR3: CASSGGRGQTSGANVLTF; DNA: TGTGCCAGCAGCGGGGGGCGGGGACAGACCTCTGGGGCCAACGTCCTGACTTTC
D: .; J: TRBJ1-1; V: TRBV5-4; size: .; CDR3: CASSLTGKNTEAFF; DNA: TGTGCCAGCAGCCTGACAGGCAAGAACACTGAAGCTTTCTTT
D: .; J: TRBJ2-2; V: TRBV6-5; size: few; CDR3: CASSYSTQFYTGELFF; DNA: TGTGCCAGCAGTTACTCGACGCAGTTTTACACCGGGGAGCTGTTTTTT
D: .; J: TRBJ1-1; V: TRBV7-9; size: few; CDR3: CASSLVFAANTEAFF; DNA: TGTGCCAGCAGCTTAGTTTTTGCGGCGAACACTGAAGCTTTCTTT